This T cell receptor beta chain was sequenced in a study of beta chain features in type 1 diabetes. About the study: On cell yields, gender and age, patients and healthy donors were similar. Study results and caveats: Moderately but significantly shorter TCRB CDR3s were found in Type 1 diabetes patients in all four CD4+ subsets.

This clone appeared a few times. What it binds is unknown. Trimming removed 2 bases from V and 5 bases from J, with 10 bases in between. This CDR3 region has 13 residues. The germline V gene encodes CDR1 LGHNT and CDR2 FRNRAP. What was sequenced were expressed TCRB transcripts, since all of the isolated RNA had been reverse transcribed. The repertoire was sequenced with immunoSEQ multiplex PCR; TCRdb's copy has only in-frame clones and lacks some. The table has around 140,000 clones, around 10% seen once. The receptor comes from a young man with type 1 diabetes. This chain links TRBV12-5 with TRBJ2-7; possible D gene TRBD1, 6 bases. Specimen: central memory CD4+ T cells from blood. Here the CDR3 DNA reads TGTGCTAGTGGTTTGCCAACAGGGAACGAGCAGTACTTC. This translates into CASGLPTGNEQYF.